Below, 5 T cell receptor beta chains from the same sample are listed, as sequenced in a study of blood T cell repertoires in COVID-19. The protocol was immunoSEQ multiplex PCR, while the TCRdb copy is restricted to in-frame clones and leaves out a portion. The sample lists hundreds of thousands of clones; over 75% were seen once. The specimen sequenced was PBMCs or T cells enriched from blood (not recorded which). Source of these receptors: a man between 18 and 29 years old who had recovered from COVID-19.

This chain connects TRBV2 to TRBJ2-3; 12 nucleotides line up with TRBD2. V dropped 6 bases and J dropped 3; count of bases not matched to a gene: 7. Germline values: CDR1 SNHLY, CDR2 FYNNEI. This CDR3 region has 16 residues. This CDR3 reads CASSPGLAGNTDTQYF. The CDR3 coding sequence is TGTGCCAGCAGCCCCGGACTAGCGGGAAATACAGATACGCAGTATTTT.

The chain joins TRBV28 to TRBJ1-5; D is ambiguous. Germline V gives CDR1 MDHEN, CDR2 SYDVKM. The CDR3 sequence is 13 residues long. V shed 2 bases and J shed 6 bases, with 8 bases lying between them. The chain's CDR3 is CASSLMGSQPQHF. The CDR3 nucleotides are TGTGCCAGCAGTTTAATGGGCAGTCAGCCCCAGCATTTT.

CDR3 residues: CASSEWGTGQGDTGELFF. The CDR3 region has the DNA TGTGCCAGCAGTGAATGGGGAACGGGACAGGGGGACACCGGGGAGCTGTTTTTT. The chain recombines TRBV25-1 with TRBJ2-2; 11 bases line up with TRBD1. Trimming removed 1 base from V and 3 bases from J; junction bases left unmatched: 7. The CDR3 runs to 18 residues. The germline CDR1 and CDR2 sequences are MGHDK and SYGVNS.

This clone showed up just once. The chain carries TRBV6-1 and TRBJ1-5; D is unresolved. V was clipped by 2 bases and J by 5 bases, with 16 bases between them. The CDR3 consists of 16 residues. Per the germline V gene, CDR1 is MNHNS and CDR2 is SASEGT. Here the CDR3 reads CASSESAASTYQPQHF. In nucleotides, the CDR3 is TGTGCCAGCAGTGAAAGCGCGGCCTCGACCTATCAGCCCCAGCATTTT.

The sample holds a few counts of this clone. The chain joins TRBV29-1 to TRBJ1-4; 7 nucleotides line up with TRBD1. Germline V lookup: CDR1 SQVTM, CDR2 ANQGSEA. The CDR3 runs to 12 residues. Losses at the gene ends were 4 bases for V and 7 bases for J; bases not matched to a gene: 3. CDR3 region: CSVGQGSEKLFF. For the CDR3, the DNA is TGCAGCGTTGGACAGGGTAGTGAAAAACTGTTTTTT. Drawing the rest from reference TRBV29-1 and TRBJ1-4, the complete variable domain is SAVISQKPSRDICQRGTSLTIQCQVDSQVTMMFWYRQQPGQSLTLIATANQGSEATYESGFVIDKFPISRPNLTFSTLTVSNMSPEDSSIYLCSVGQGSEKLFFGSGTQLSVL.